A selection of T cell receptor beta chains follows, all from one sample in a study of neurological immune-mediated disorders. In TCRdb, the 5' RACE reads were re-called with MiXCR into one record per CDR3 protein. The repertoire has under 85,000 distinct CDR3 sequences, 10% of them found once; the top ten carry around 2%. Input material: PBMCs. The receptor source for this set is a man aged 35-49 years in good health. Both conserved end residues are part of each CDR3. D genes are given only for firm matches. Size is omitted from some rows. Given values are once, few, many or a class for expanded clones.

j_call | d_call | clone_size | v_call | cdr3_nt | cdr3_aa
TRBJ2-5 | NA | many | TRBV20-1 | TGCAGTGCGAAAGGGGGAGAGACCCAGTACTTC | CSAKGGETQYF
TRBJ1-1 | NA | many | TRBV12-3/TRBV12-4 | TGTGCCAGCAGTCCACCCGGGGGGCGTGAAGCTTTCTTT | CASSPPGGREAFF
TRBJ2-1 | NA | many | TRBV7-9 | TGTGCCAGCAGGCATGGGGGGCAGGCGATCGAGCAGTTCTTC | CASRHGGQAIEQFF
TRBJ2-2 | NA | many | TRBV5-1 | TGCGCCAGCAGCTTGATGGAGGGTACGAACACCGGGGAGCTGTTTTTT | CASSLMEGTNTGELFF
TRBJ2-3 | TRBD2 | many | TRBV4-2 | TGTGCCAGCAGCCAAGAGACTAGCGGACGCACAGATACGCAGTATTTT | CASSQETSGRTDTQYF
TRBJ2-1 | TRBD2 | many | TRBV7-2 | TGTGCCTCCCTCGGCCCGAGCTCCAGCGGGAGGGCGCAGTTCTTC | CASLGPSSSGRAQFF
TRBJ2-7 | TRBD1 | many | TRBV28 | TGTGCCAGCAGTTTATCGGGGACAGGGGACTACGAGCAGTACTTC | CASSLSGTGDYEQYF
TRBJ2-2 | NA | many | TRBV11-2 | TGTGCCAGCAGCATCAGGGGGGGGACCGGGGAGCTGTTTTTT | CASSIRGGTGELFF
TRBJ1-2 | NA | NA | TRBV6-6 | TGTGCCAGCAGTCAAACAGTCTCCCTCTATGGCTACACCTTC | CASSQTVSLYGYTF
TRBJ2-7 | NA | many | TRBV12-3/TRBV12-4 | TGTGCCAGCAGTTCCCAGGACCTCCGCCACGAGCAGTACTTC | CASSSQDLRHEQYF
TRBJ2-5 | NA | many | TRBV5-1 | TGCGCCAGCAGCTCGGACCTACAGGGATTAAAGACCCAGTACTTC | CASSSDLQGLKTQYF
TRBJ2-1 | NA | many | TRBV7-8 | TGTGCCAGCAGCTTAAGACAGTATGACTCCTACAATGAGCAGTTCTTC | CASSLRQYDSYNEQFF
TRBJ1-5 | TRBD1 | many | TRBV6-5 | TGTGCCAGCAGCTCAACACCACCGGGACAGAACCAACAGCCCCAGCATTTT | CASSSTPPGQNQQPQHF
TRBJ2-2 | NA | many | TRBV11-2 | TGTGCCAGCAGCTTAGACAGGGAATTCGCCGGGGAGCTGTTTTTT | CASSLDREFAGELFF
TRBJ2-5 | NA | many | TRBV11-2 | TGTGCCAGCAGCTTAGGAGGGGTAGAGACCCAGTACTTC | CASSLGGVETQYF
TRBJ2-3 | TRBD2 | many | TRBV3-1 | TGTGCCAGCAGCCCGGGACTAGCGGATACAGATACGCAGTATTTT | CASSPGLADTDTQYF
TRBJ2-5 | TRBD2 | many | TRBV7-8 | TGTGCCAGCAGCTTAGGGTGGGGGGGAGAGACCCAGTACTTC | CASSLGWGGETQYF
TRBJ2-1 | TRBD2 | many | TRBV20-1 | TGCAGTGCTCCGGGACTAGCGGAGGTCTCCTACAATGAGCAGTTCTTC | CSAPGLAEVSYNEQFF
TRBJ2-1 | TRBD1 | many | TRBV20-1 | TGCAGTGCTCCGACCGGGACAGGGGATCTTGAGCAGTTCTTC | CSAPTGTGDLEQFF
TRBJ2-7 | TRBD2 | many | TRBV3-1 | TGTGCCAGCAGCCGCCTACTAGCGGGGGGGCCCCACGAGCAGTACTTC | CASSRLLAGGPHEQYF
TRBJ2-7 | NA | many | TRBV20-1 | TGCAGTGCTAGAGATCTCTACGGCTCCTACGAGCAGTACTTC | CSARDLYGSYEQYF
TRBJ2-3 | TRBD2 | many | TRBV12-3/TRBV12-4 | TGTGCCAGCAGTTTACGGGGGGTAGGCACAGATACGCAGTATTTT | CASSLRGVGTDTQYF
TRBJ2-7 | NA | many | TRBV15 | TGTGCCACCAGCAGAGCAGGCCTGACAGTCCACGAGCAGTACTTC | CATSRAGLTVHEQYF
TRBJ2-1 | NA | many | TRBV29-1 | TGCAGCGTTGCTGCGCGAGCAAAAAATGAGCAGTTCTTC | CSVAARAKNEQFF